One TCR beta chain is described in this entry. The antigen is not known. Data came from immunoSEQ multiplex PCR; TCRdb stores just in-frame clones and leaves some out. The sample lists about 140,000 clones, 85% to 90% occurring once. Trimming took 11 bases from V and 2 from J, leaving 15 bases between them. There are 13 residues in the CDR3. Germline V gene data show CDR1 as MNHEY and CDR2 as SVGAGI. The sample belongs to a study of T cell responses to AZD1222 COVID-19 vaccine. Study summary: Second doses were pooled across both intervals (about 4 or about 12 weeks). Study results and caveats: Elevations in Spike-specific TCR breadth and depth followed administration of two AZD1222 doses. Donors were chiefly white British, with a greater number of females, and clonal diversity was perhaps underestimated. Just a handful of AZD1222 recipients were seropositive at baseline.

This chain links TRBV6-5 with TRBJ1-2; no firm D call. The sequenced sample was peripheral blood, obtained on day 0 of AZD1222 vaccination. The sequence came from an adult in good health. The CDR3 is CAVSTELNYGYTF. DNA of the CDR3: TGTGCCGTCAGCACGGAACTCAACTATGGCTACACCTTC.